This T cell receptor (beta chain) was sequenced during a study of cytomegalovirus exposure and HLA in healthy donors. Donors had nominal health at sampling but likely had unrecorded immune exposures. Notes on the study in general: Productive rates of about 90% or about 30% were seen for most TCR beta V segments in an earlier analysis. Cytomegalovirus association was listed for 150 or so TCR beta chains. Follow-up analysis later connected one missense variant in DCLRE1C with trimming of TCR beta V- and J-genes.

Per the germline V gene, CDR1 is MDHEN and CDR2 is SYDVKM. The length of the CDR3 is 16 residues. After removal of 4 bases from V and 2 bases from J, the junction contained 9 bases not matched to a gene. PCR primers comprised 60 Vbeta and 13 Jbeta primers. Libraries were prepared by immunoSEQ multiplex PCR; TCRdb keeps only in-frame clonotypes and omits some of them. The data include some 130,000 clones; the top ten clones carry 1.5% to 2%. With regard to this clone: Its antigen is not known.

Source material: PBMCs. The clonotype comes from a man younger than 30 in good health and CMV-seronegative. The rearrangement joins TRBV28 to TRBJ2-3; 7 bases are a match to TRBD1. The CDR3 protein is CASSSRQGVNTDTQYF. DNA for the CDR3: TGTGCCAGCAGTTCCAGACAGGGTGTTAACACAGATACGCAGTATTTT.